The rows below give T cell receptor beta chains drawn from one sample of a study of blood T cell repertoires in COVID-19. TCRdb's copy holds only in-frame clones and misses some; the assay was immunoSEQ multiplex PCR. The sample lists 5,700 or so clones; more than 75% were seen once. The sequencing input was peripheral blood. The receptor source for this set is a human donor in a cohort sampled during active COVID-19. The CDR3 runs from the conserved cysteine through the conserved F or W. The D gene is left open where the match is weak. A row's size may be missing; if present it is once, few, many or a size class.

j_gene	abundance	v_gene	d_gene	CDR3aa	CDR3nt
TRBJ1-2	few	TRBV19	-	CASSIRVEGLNYGYTF	TGTGCCAGTAGTATCAGAGTGGAGGGGCTAAACTATGGCTACACCTTC
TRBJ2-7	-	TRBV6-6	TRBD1	CASSPRDRGIIEQYF	TGTGCCAGCAGTCCCCGGGACAGGGGGATTATCGAGCAGTACTTC
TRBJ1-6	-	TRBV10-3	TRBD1	CAISETGGGSPLHF	TGTGCCATCAGCGAAACAGGGGGTGGTTCACCCCTCCACTTT
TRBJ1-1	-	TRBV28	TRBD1	CASSLFGQVNTEAFF	TGTGCCAGCAGTTTATTTGGACAGGTGAACACTGAAGCTTTCTTT
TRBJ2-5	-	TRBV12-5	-	CASGLGLPQETQYF	TGTGCTAGTGGCTTAGGACTTCCACAAGAGACCCAGTACTTC
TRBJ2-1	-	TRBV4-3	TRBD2	CASSQDGSGNYNEQFF	TGCGCCAGCAGCCAAGATGGTAGCGGGAACTACAATGAGCAGTTCTTC
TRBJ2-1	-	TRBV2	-	CASSAGTDYEQFF	TGTGCCAGCAGTGCAGGGACTGATTACGAGCAGTTCTTC
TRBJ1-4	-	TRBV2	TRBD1	CASSSGTGAEKLFF	TGTGCCAGCAGCTCCGGGACAGGGGCTGAAAAACTGTTTTTT
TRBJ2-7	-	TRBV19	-	CASSIEADSSYEQYF	TGTGCCAGTAGTATAGAGGCGGACAGTTCCTACGAGCAGTACTTC
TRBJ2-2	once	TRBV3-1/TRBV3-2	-	CASSYLRNTGELFF	TGTGCCAGCAGCTACTTACGAAACACCGGGGAGCTGTTTTTT
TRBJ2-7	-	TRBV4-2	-	CASSLRQTNEQYF	TGTGCCAGCAGCTTACGACAGACCAACGAGCAGTACTTC
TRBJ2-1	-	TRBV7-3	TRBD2	CASSLGLADYNEQFF	TGTGCCAGCAGCTTGGGTCTAGCGGACTACAATGAGCAGTTCTTC
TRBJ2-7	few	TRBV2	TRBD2	CASSGAGGRAYEQYF	TGTGCCAGCAGTGGGGCAGGCGGGAGGGCCTACGAGCAGTACTTC
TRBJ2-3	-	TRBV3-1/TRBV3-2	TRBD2	CASSPEGSSGSQGTSTDTQYF	TGTGCCAGCAGCCCGGAGGGGTCTAGCGGGAGTCAGGGCACTAGCACAGATACGCAGTATTTT
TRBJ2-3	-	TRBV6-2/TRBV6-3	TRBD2	CASSYAPGLAGGPEDTQYF	TGTGCCAGCAGTTACGCCCCGGGGCTAGCGGGAGGGCCTGAAGATACGCAGTATTTT
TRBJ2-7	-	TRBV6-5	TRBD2	CASSYSGGEGYEQYF	TGTGCCAGCAGTTACTCGGGAGGGGAAGGCTACGAGCAGTACTTC
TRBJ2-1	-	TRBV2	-	CASSGEGGLFYNEQFF	TGTGCCAGCAGTGGGGAGGGGGGACTCTTCTACAATGAGCAGTTCTTC
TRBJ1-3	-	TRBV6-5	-	CASSYSAGVLGNTIYF	TGTGCCAGCAGTTACTCTGCGGGTGTGTTAGGAAACACCATATATTTT